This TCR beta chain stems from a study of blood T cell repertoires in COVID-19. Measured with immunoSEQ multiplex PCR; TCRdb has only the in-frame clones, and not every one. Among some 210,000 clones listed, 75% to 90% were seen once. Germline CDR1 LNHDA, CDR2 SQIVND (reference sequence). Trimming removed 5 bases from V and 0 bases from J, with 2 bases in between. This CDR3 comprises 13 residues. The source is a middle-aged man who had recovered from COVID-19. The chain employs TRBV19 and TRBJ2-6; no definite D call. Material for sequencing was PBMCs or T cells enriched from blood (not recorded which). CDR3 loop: CASSRSGANVLTF. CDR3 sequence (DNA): TGTGCCAGTAGTCGCTCTGGGGCCAACGTCCTGACTTTC.